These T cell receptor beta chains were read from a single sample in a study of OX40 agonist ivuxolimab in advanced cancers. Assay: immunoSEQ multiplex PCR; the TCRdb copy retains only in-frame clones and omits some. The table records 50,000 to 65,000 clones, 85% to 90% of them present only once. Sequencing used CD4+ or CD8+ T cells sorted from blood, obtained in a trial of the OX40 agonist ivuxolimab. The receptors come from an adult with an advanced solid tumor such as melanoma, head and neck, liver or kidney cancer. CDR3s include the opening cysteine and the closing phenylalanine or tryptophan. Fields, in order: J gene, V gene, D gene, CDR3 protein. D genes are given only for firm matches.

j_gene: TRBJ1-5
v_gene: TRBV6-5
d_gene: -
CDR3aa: CASRVNRDQPQHF

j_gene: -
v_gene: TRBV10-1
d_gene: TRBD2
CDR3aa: CASSLSGYEQYF

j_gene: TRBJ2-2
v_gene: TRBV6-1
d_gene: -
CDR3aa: CASNQGGIGELFF

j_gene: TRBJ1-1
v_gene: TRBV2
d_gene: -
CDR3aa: CASSFRENTEAFF

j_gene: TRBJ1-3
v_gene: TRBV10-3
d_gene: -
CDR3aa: CAISESTTGSAGNTIYF

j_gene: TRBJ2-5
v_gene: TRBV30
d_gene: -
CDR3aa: CAWSGRPRRETQYF

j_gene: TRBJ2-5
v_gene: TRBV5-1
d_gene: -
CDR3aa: CASSLAGGPQETQYF

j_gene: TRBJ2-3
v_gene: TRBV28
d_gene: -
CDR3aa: CASSLVGGPPADTQYF

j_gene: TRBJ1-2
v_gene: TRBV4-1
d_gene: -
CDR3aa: CASSQFSGMRGYTF

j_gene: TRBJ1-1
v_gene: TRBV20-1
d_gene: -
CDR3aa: CSASLGFEAFF

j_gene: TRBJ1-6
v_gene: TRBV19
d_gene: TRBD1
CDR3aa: CASTWDRRDSPLHF

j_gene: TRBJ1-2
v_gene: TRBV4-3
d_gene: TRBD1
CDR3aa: CASSQEAGQGPYGYTF

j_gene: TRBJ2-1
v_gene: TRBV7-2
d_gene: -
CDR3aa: CASSRGEVTYNEQFF

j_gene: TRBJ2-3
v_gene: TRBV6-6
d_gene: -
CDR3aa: CASRRDFTDTQYF

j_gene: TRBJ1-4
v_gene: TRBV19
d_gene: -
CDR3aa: CASSKTGTQDEKLFF

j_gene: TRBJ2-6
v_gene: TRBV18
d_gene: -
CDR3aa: CASSPNTAGSSGANVLTF

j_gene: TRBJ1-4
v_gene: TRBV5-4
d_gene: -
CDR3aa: CASSSSVSTNEKLFF

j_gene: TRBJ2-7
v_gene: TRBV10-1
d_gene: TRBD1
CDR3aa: CASSDHRTGQQYF

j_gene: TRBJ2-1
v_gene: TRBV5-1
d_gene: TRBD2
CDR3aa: CASSFTSGGFPSYNEQFF

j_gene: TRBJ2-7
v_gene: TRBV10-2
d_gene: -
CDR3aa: CASSDGRQYF

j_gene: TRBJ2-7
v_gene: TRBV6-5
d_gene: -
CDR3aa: CASSTQGPSYEQYF

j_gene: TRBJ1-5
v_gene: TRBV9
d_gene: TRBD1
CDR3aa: CASSVGTGGYNQPQHF

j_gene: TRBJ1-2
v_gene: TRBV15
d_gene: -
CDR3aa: CATSRSLGAYGYTF

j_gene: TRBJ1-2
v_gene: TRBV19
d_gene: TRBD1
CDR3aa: CASSAGQIYGYTF

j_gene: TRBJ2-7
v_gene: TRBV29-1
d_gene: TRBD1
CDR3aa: CSASGTGSREQYF

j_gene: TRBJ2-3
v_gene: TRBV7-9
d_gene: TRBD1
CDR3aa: CASSFMGQAAFTDTQYF

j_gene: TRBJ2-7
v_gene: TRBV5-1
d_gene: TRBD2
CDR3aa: CASSRTSGTYEQYF